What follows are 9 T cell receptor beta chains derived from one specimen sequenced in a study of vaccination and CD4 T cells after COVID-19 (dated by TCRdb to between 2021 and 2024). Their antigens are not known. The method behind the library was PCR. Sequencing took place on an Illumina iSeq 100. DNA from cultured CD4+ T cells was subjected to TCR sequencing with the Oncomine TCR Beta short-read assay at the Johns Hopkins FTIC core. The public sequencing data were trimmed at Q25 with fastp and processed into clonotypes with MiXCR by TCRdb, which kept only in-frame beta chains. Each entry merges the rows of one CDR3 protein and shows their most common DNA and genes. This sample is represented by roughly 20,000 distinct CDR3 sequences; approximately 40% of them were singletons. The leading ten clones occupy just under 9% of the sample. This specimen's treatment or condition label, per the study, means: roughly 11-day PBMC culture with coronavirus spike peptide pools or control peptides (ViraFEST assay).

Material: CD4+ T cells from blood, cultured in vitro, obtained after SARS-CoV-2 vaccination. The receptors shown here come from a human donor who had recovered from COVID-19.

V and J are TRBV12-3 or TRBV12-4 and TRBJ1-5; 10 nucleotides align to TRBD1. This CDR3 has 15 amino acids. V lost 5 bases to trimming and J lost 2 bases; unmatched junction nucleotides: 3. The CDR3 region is CASSVGTGGNQPQHF. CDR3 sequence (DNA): TGTGCCAGCAGTGTTGGGACAGGGGGCAATCAGCCCCAGCATTTT.

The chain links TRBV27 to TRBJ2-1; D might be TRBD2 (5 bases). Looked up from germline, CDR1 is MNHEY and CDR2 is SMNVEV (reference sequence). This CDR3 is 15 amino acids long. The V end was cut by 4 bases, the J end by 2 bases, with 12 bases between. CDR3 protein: CASSYDYFPYNEQFF. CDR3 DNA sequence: TGTGCCAGCAGTTACGACTACTTTCCCTACAATGAGCAGTTCTTC.

CDR3 sequence: CASRYGQDDPYEQYF. Here the CDR3 DNA reads TGTGCCAGCAGATATGGACAGGACGATCCCTACGAGCAGTACTTC. V and J are TRBV6-1 and TRBJ2-7, with 7 bases aligning to TRBD1. After removal of 6 bases from V and 2 bases from J, the junction contained 10 bases not matched to a gene. The CDR3 runs to 15 residues. CDR1 MNHNS and CDR2 SASEGT come from the germline V gene.

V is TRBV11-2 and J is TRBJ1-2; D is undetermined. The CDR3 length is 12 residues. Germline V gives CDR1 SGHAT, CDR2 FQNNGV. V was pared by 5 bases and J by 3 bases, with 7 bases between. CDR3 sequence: CASSQTDYGYTF. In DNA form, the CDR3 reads TGTGCCAGCAGCCAAACGGACTATGGCTACACCTTC.

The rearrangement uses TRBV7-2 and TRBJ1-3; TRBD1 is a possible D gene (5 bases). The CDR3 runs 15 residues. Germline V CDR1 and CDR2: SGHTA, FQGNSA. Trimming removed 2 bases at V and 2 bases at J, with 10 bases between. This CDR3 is CASSLQGGAGNTIYF. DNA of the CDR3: TGTGCCAGCAGCTTACAGGGAGGGGCTGGAAACACCATATATTTT.

CDR3 sequence reads: CASSLLIATEAFF. The CDR3 bases are TGTGCCAGCAGCTTATTGATCGCAACTGAAGCTTTCTTT. V and J are TRBV7-2 and TRBJ1-1; D gene uncertain. This CDR3 spans 13 amino acids. Germline values: CDR1 SGHTA, CDR2 FQGNSA. Trimming took off 2 bases at V and 5 bases at J, with 9 bases between the two ends. The full variable domain, in which reference TRBV7-2 and TRBJ1-1 provide the parts outside the CDR3, is GAGVSQSPSNKVTEKGKDVELRCDPISGHTALYWYRQSLGQGLEFLIYFQGNSAPDKSGLPSDRFSAERTGGSVSTLTIQRTQQEDSAVYLCASSLLIATEAFFGQGTRLTVV.

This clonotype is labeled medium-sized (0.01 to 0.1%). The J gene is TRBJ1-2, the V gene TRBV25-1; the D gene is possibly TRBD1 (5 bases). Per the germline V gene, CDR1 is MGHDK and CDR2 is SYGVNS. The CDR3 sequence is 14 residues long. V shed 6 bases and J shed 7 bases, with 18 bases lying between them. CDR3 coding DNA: TGTGCCAGCAGCCCAGGAGGGGTGGTCCGTGGCTACACCTTC. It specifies CASSPGGVVRGYTF.

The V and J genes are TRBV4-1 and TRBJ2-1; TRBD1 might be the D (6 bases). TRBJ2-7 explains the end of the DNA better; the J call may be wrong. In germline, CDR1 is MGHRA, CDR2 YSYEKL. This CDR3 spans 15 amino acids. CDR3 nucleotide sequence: TGCGCCAGCAGCCAAGATGGCAGGGGTATTTACGAGCAGTACTTC. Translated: CASSQDGRGIYEQYF.

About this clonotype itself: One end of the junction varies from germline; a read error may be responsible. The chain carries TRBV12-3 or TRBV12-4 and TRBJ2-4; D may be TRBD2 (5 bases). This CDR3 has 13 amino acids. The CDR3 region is CASSLALFGSTHF. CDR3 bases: TGTGCCAGCAGTTTAGCGCTCTTTGGGAGCACCCACTTC.